The 21 T cell receptor beta chains below were found in one sample sequenced in a study of control samples from healthy donors and cancer patients. TCRdb's copy holds only in-frame clones and misses some; the assay was immunoSEQ multiplex PCR. The sample consists of roughly 88,000 clones, roughly 92% of them appearing once. Sequencing was performed on blood. The origin of the receptors is a woman younger than 45 in good health.

CDR3 residues: CASSLYGDSNQPQHF. CDR3 bases: TGTGCCAGCAGCTTATACGGCGATAGCAATCAGCCCCAGCATTTT. V is TRBV7-9 and J is TRBJ1-5; D unclear. The germline V gene encodes CDR1 SEHNR and CDR2 FQNEAQ (reference sequence). This CDR3 has 15 amino acids. V was clipped by 2 bases and J by 0 bases, with 8 bases between them. Supplemented by reference TRBV7-9 and TRBJ1-5, the full variable domain reads DTGVSQNPRHKITKRGQNVTFRCDPISEHNRLYWYRQTLGQGPEFLTYFQNEAQLEKSRLLSDRFSAERPKGSFSTLEIQRTEQGDSAMYLCASSLYGDSNQPQHFGDGTRLSIL.

V and J are TRBV27 and TRBJ1-1; D call uncertain. V was clipped by 5 bases and J by 1 base, with 8 bases between them. CDR1 and CDR2 (germline): MNHEY, SMNVEV (reference sequence). This CDR3 contains 13 residues. CDR3 sequence (DNA): TGTGCCAGCAGTCTCCGACAGAACACTGAAGCTTTCTTT. It translates to CASSLRQNTEAFF.

The chain uses TRBV3-1 (or the pseudogene TRBV3-2) and TRBJ1-1; 10 nucleotides match TRBD1. This CDR3 region has 13 residues. Trimming at V came to 0 bases and at J to 10 bases, leaving 2 bases not matched to a gene. Germline-derived CDR1 and CDR2 are LGHDT and YNNKEL (reference sequence). CDR3 DNA sequence: TGTGCCAGCAGCCAAGAGGGGGACAGGGGAGCTTTCTTT. Amino acids: CASSQEGDRGAFF.

The chain joins TRBV4-1 to TRBJ2-1; possibly TRBD1 for D (7 bases). Trimming cost V 1 base and J 8 bases, with 21 bases left between them. The germline V gene has CDR1 MGHRA and CDR2 YSYEKL. The CDR3 is 17 amino acids. In DNA form, the CDR3 reads TGCGCCAGCAGCCAAGTAGGTCGTGGCAGGGGGGACGATGAGCAGTTCTTC. It encodes CASSQVGRGRGDDEQFF.

This rearrangement joins TRBV19 to TRBJ1-2; 7 bases are a match to TRBD1. The junction had 6 bases not matched to a gene; V was cut back by 4 bases and J by 4 bases. This CDR3 has 14 residues. Germline V gene lookup returns CDR1 LNHDA and CDR2 SQIVND (reference sequence). CDR3 region: CASSNTGTAYGYTF. The CDR3 nucleotides are TGTGCCAGTAGTAATACCGGGACAGCCTATGGCTACACCTTC.

The chain joins TRBV7-8 to TRBJ2-3; D is perhaps TRBD1 (6 bases). CDR1 and CDR2 from the germline V gene are SGHVS and FQNEAQ. V lost 3 bases and J lost 2, with 18 bases in between. This CDR3 spans 17 amino acids. The CDR3 spells CASSLTGQARITDTQYF. The CDR3 DNA follows: TGTGCCAGCAGCTTGACAGGTCAGGCGAGAATCACAGATACGCAGTATTTT.

A word on this clone: This sample also contains other DNA sequences that code for the same CDR3. This chain links TRBV7-2 with TRBJ1-2; D is undetermined. CDR3 length equals 15 residues. With 0 bases removed from V and 2 bases from J, the gap between germline ends came to 10 bases. Germline V CDR1 and CDR2: SGHTA, FQGNSA. CDR3 sequence: CASSLAANHNYGYTF. The DNA of the CDR3 is TGTGCCAGCAGCTTAGCGGCTAACCACAACTATGGCTACACCTTC.

V is TRBV6-5 and J is TRBJ1-4, with D perhaps TRBD1 (5 bases). Germline lookup yields CDR1 MNHEY and CDR2 SVGAGI. The length of the CDR3 is 14 residues. The ends were cut back, 5 bases at V and 0 bases at J, with 7 bases in the middle. CDR3 nucleotide sequence: TGTGCCAGCAGTCCGACAGCAACTAATGAAAAACTGTTTTTT. This codes for CASSPTATNEKLFF.

The rearrangement uses TRBV24-1 and TRBJ1-5; D remains unclear. Looked up from germline, CDR1 is KGHDR and CDR2 is SFDVKD. The germline V and J ends were trimmed by 4 bases and 5 bases, with 17 bases remaining between them. The length of the CDR3 is 16 residues. The CDR3 protein is CATSDRIRAPYQPQHF. Here the CDR3 DNA reads TGTGCCACCAGTGACCGGATCAGAGCACCCTATCAGCCCCAGCATTTT.

The chain has TRBV28 and TRBJ1-3; D call uncertain. V lost 1 base and J lost 2, with 15 bases in between. Germline assignment: CDR1 MDHEN and CDR2 SYDVKM. The CDR3 sequence is 17 residues long. CDR3 nucleotide sequence: TGTGCCAGCAGTTTATTGGAGGGAATAGGTACTGGAAACACCATATATTTT. Residues: CASSLLEGIGTGNTIYF.

The chain recombines TRBV3-1 (or the pseudogene TRBV3-2) with TRBJ1-2; perhaps TRBD1 as D (5 bases). Trimming stripped 0 bases from V and 4 bases from J, with 12 bases between. The CDR3 contains 15 residues. Germline V gene data show CDR1 as LGHDT and CDR2 as YNNKEL (reference sequence). CDR3 loop: CASSQDFLQGYGYTF. CDR3 coding DNA: TGTGCCAGCAGCCAAGATTTTCTCCAGGGCTATGGCTACACCTTC.

This clone was seen once. This chain links TRBV7-6 with TRBJ2-7, with D possibly called TRBD1 or TRBD2 (5 bases each). The CDR3 contains 15 residues. The V end was cut by 4 bases, the J end by 0 bases, with 13 bases between. Germline V gene sequence: CDR1 SGHVS, CDR2 FNYEAQ. The DNA of the CDR3 is TGTGCCAGCAGCTCATTTTCCGGGGCCTCCTACGAGCAGTACTTC. It codes for CASSSFSGASYEQYF. Complete variable domain (other parts from reference TRBV7-6 and TRBJ2-7): GAGVSQSPRYKVTKRGQDVALRCDPISGHVSLYWYRQALGQGPEFLTYFNYEAQQDKSGLPNDRFSAERPEGSISTLTIQRTEQRDSAMYRCASSSFSGASYEQYFGPGTRLTVT.

The chain employs TRBV5-1 and TRBJ2-2; D ambiguous. V shed 4 bases and J shed 2 bases, with 9 bases lying between them. Germline CDR1 is SGHRS and CDR2 is YFSETQ. This CDR3 region has 14 residues. CDR3 nucleotide sequence: TGCGCCAGCAGCCTCCCGAAAAACACCGGGGAGCTGTTTTTT. Its protein is CASSLPKNTGELFF.

The genes are TRBV11-2 and TRBJ1-2; the D gene is possibly TRBD1 (5 bases). Trimming left V 3 bases short and J 8 bases short, with 10 bases between. Germline CDR1 SGHAT, CDR2 FQNNGV. The CDR3 runs 12 residues. DNA for the CDR3: TGTGCCAGCAGCTTGGGGGGTGAGGGCTACACCTTC. Residues: CASSLGGEGYTF.

In this sample, this clone turned up once. V and J are TRBV5-1 and TRBJ2-5; weak D call: TRBD1 (5 bases). Per germline, CDR1 SGHRS and CDR2 YFSETQ. Trimming pared 0 bases from V and 1 base from J, leaving 7 bases between. This CDR3 has 14 amino acids. The CDR3 protein is CASSLEGPQETQYF. The CDR3 DNA is TGCGCCAGCAGCTTGGAGGGGCCCCAAGAGACCCAGTACTTC.

The chain combines TRBV10-3 with TRBJ1-5, with unresolved D. V was cut by 1 base and J by 4 bases, with 8 bases left in between. CDR1 ENHRY and CDR2 SYGVKD come from the germline V gene. CDR3 size: 14 residues. The CDR3 reads CAISEFGDNQPQHF. The CDR3 DNA sequence: TGTGCCATCAGTGAGTTCGGTGATAATCAGCCCCAGCATTTT.

The rearrangement links TRBV25-1 to TRBJ1-5; 8 nucleotides line up with TRBD1. V trimming: 6 bases; J trimming: 8 bases; junction bases outside the gene matches: 6. The CDR3 has 13 residues. Germline V gene sequence: CDR1 MGHDK, CDR2 SYGVNS. CDR3 residues: CASSGAGGKPQHF. CDR3 sequence (DNA): TGTGCCAGCAGCGGGGCAGGGGGCAAGCCCCAGCATTTT.

The chain has TRBV19 and TRBJ2-1; D remains unclear. V was clipped by 5 bases and J by 0 bases, with 8 bases between them. CDR3 length: 14 residues. Looked up from germline, CDR1 is LNHDA and CDR2 is SQIVND (reference sequence). CDR3 in amino acids: CASSQASSYNEQFF. CDR3 nucleotides: TGTGCCAGTAGTCAGGCTAGCTCCTACAATGAGCAGTTCTTC.

V usage is TRBV5-4 and J usage is TRBJ2-3; no clear D. The CDR3 spans 15 residues. The germline V and J ends were trimmed by 0 bases and 2 bases, with 10 bases remaining between them. From germline, CDR1 is SGHNT and CDR2 YYREEE (reference sequence). CDR3 nucleotide sequence: TGTGCCAGCAGCTTGGAGCTAGGGCCCACAGATACGCAGTATTTT. It translates to CASSLELGPTDTQYF.

The V and J genes are TRBV6-1 and TRBJ2-7; D not resolved. The germline CDR1 and CDR2 sequences are MNHNS and SASEGT. V lost 1 base to trimming and J lost 0 bases, with 10 bases between them. This CDR3 spans 15 amino acids. The CDR3 nucleotides read TGTGCCAGCAGTGAAGACCTAAGGACCTCCTACGAGCAGTACTTC. Translating it yields CASSEDLRTSYEQYF.

This chain connects TRBV18 to TRBJ1-5; D remains unclear. The ends were cut back, 4 bases at V and 7 bases at J, with 8 bases in the middle. The CDR3 consists of 12 residues. CDR1 and CDR2 (germline): KGHSH, LQKENI. The CDR3 DNA reads as TGTGCCAGCTCACAAGGTTCGCAGCCCCAGCATTTT. It encodes CASSQGSQPQHF.